Reported below is one T cell receptor (beta chain). This entry is derived from a study of blood T cell repertoires in COVID-19. Study summary: Specimens from acute and convalescent COVID-19 originated in the United States, Italy and Spain.

Profiling relied on immunoSEQ multiplex PCR, and the TCRdb table lists in-frame clones only, not all of them. The repertoire holds 130,000 or so clones, with around 90% as singletons. With 0 bases clipped from V and 11 bases from J, the junction kept 12 bases outside the gene matches. This CDR3 region has 16 residues. CDR1 SGHRS and CDR2 YFSETQ come from the germline V gene. The sequence derives from a man aged 60 to 75 with active or convalescent COVID-19. J is TRBJ2-7 and V is TRBV5-1; 12 bases line up with TRBD2. The sequenced sample was peripheral blood. CDR3 residues: CASSLEPGLAGGSKYF. The CDR3, as DNA: TGCGCCAGCAGCTTGGAACCGGGACTAGCGGGTGGTTCTAAGTACTTC.